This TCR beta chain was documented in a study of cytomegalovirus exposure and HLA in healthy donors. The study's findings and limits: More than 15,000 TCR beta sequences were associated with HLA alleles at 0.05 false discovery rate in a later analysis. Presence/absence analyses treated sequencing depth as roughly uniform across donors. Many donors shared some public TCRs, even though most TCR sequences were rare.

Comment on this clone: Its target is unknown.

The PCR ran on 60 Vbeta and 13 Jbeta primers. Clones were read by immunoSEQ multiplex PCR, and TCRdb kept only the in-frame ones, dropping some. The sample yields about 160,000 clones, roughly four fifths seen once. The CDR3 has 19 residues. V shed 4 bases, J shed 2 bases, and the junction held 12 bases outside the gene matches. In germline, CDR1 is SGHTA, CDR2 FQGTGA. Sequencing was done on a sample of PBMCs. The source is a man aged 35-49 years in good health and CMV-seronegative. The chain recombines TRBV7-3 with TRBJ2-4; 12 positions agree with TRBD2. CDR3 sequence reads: CASSSSGRAYEWPKNIQYF. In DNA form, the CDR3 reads TGTGCCAGCAGCTCTAGCGGGAGGGCCTATGAATGGCCCAAAAACATTCAGTACTTC.